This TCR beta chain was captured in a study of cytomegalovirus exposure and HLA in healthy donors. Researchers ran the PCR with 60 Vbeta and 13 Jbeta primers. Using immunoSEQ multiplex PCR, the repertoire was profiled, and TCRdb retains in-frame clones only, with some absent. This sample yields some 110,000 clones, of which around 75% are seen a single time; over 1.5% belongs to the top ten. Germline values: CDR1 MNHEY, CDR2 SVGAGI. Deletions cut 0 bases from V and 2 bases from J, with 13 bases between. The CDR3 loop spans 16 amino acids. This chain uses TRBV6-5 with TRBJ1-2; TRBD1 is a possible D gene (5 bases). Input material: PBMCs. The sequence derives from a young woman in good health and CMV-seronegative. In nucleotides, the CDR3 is TGTGCCAGCAGTTACTCGTCGCTTAAGGGGAACTATGGCTACACCTTC. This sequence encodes CASSYSSLKGNYGYTF.